The TCR beta chain described here comes from a study of blood T cell repertoires in COVID-19. Background on the study: Acute and convalescent COVID-19 specimens originated in the United States, Italy and Spain.

Germline V gives CDR1 MNHNY, CDR2 SVGAGI (reference sequence). The CDR3 extends over 15 amino acids. J was trimmed by 5 bases and V by 5 bases; bases with no gene match: 11. In the original analysis: How many nucleated cells were present was estimated from reference gene primer amplification. Repertoires were generated with immunoSEQ multiplex PCR, while TCRdb's copy carries only in-frame clones and drops some. The DNA gave D and trimming, while V, J and clone size come from that table. The sample carries roughly 250,000 clones, approximately 80% recorded once. The sequence derives from a woman aged 50 to 65 with acute or convalescent COVID-19. The rearrangement joins TRBV6-6 to TRBJ1-2; TRBD1 aligns across 7 bases. Sequencing was performed on peripheral blood. CDR3 loop: CASSIKTGSLYGYTF. In DNA form, the CDR3 reads TGTGCCAGCAGTATCAAGACAGGGTCACTTTATGGCTACACCTTC.